Below, 30 T cell receptor beta chains from the same sample are listed, as sequenced in a study of human T cells and chemical hapten exposure. Time point reported: pre-sensitization, week 0. Documented treatment: therapeutic diphenylcyclopropenone sensitization with weekly scalp DPC. Via MiXCR, TCRdb re-called the RACE reads, giving one row per CDR3 protein. Counted here are about 350,000 distinct CDR3 sequences, around 5.5% occurring once; the ten biggest clones make up around 8%. The specimen was whole blood, collected in connection with sensitization to the hapten diphenylcyclopropenone (DPC). The receptors stem from a woman aged 18-29 years with alopecia areata. Some clones in this sample may be carry-over from other donors' samples.

This clonotype was counted between two and nine times. This chain connects TRBV12-3 or TRBV12-4 to TRBJ1-5; D possibly corresponds to TRBD1 (5 bases). V was pared by 6 bases and J by 6 bases, with 12 bases between. This CDR3 has 13 amino acids. The CDR3 DNA is TGTGCCAGCAGCCCGGGGCTGAGTCAGCCCCAGCATTTT. The encoded protein is CASSPGLSQPQHF.

This clonotype has only a few counts. The chain links TRBV4-2 to TRBJ2-5, with D tentatively TRBD2 (6 bases). The germline V gene has CDR1 LGHNA and CDR2 YNFKEQ. The CDR3 has 14 amino acids. V dropped 4 bases and J dropped 7 bases, with 16 bases sitting between them. The CDR3 loop is CASSPRGEAVTQYF. CDR3 bases: TGTGCCAGCAGCCCGCGCGGGGAGGCGGTGACCCAGTACTTC.

This clonotype has only a few counts. This sequence joins TRBV28 and TRBJ2-5; no reliable D call. The CDR3 extends over 15 amino acids. The V end was cut by 3 bases, the J end by 0 bases, with 11 bases between. Germline lookup yields CDR1 MDHEN and CDR2 SYDVKM. CDR3: CASSFTTAYQETQYF. Here the CDR3 DNA reads TGTGCCAGCAGTTTCACCACAGCGTACCAAGAGACCCAGTACTTC.

In its sample, this clonotype was seen a few times. The genes are TRBV15 and TRBJ1-1; perhaps TRBD1 as D (5 bases). Germline-derived CDR1 and CDR2 are LNHNV and YYDKDF (reference sequence). This CDR3 spans 15 amino acids. V was shortened by 1 base and J by 5 bases, with 14 bases between the two germline ends. CDR3 sequence: CATSRAGRGGTEAFF. CDR3 DNA: TGTGCCACCAGCAGAGCTGGGAGGGGTGGGACTGAAGCTTTCTTT.

The rearrangement joins TRBV12-5 to TRBJ1-1, with D unclear. CDR1 is LGHNT and CDR2 is FRNRAP in the germline V gene. Deletions cut 0 bases from V and 1 base from J, with 6 bases between. This CDR3 contains 14 residues. The CDR3 DNA sequence: TGTGCTAGTGGTTTGGTATACGGGAACACTGAAGCTTTCTTT. It encodes CASGLVYGNTEAFF.

The chain is built from TRBV4-3 and TRBJ2-3; 12 bases map to TRBD2. J was trimmed by 0 bases and V by 2 bases; bases with no gene match: 6. The germline gives CDR1 LGHNA, CDR2 YSLEER. CDR3 size: 18 residues. The DNA of the CDR3 is TGCGCCAGCAGCCAACTTCTAGCGGGGGGGACTAGCACAGATACGCAGTATTTT. Its translation is CASSQLLAGGTSTDTQYF.

This clonotype was counted between two and nine times. The genes are TRBV28 and TRBJ2-1; tentative D call: TRBD1 (6 bases). CDR1 is MDHEN and CDR2 is SYDVKM in the germline V gene. Trimming shortened V by 2 bases and J by 15 bases, and 14 bases separated the two germline ends. CDR3 size: 12 residues. The CDR3 nucleotides are TGTGCCAGCAGTTTAGTCAGGGGTCCGCGGTTCTTC. It encodes CASSLVRGPRFF.

This clonotype was detected only a few times. The chain couples TRBV3-1 to TRBJ2-5; D is unresolved. This CDR3 comprises 15 residues. With 0 bases removed from V and 1 base from J, the gap between germline ends came to 9 bases. The germline V gene encodes CDR1 LGHDT and CDR2 YNNKEL (reference sequence). DNA of the CDR3: TGTGCCAGCAGCCAAGATCCAGCGCGCCAAGAGACCCAGTACTTC. It codes for CASSQDPARQETQYF.

In its sample, this clonotype was seen many times. The DNA for the CDR3 is TGTGCCAGCAGTTACTCTGGGGAAGGGCATGGCTACACCTTC. The encoded protein is CASSYSGEGHGYTF. The chain carries TRBV6-5 and TRBJ1-2; D is unresolved. CDR3 length equals 14 residues. The germline gives CDR1 MNHEY, CDR2 SVGAGI. The V end was cut by 0 bases, the J end by 6 bases, with 11 bases between.

This clonotype was counted ten times or more. V usage is TRBV11-1 and J usage is TRBJ1-1; D gene unclear. The V gene's germline CDR1 is SGHAT and CDR2 FQDESV (reference sequence). The length of the CDR3 is 14 residues. Deletions cut 5 bases from V and 1 base from J, with 11 bases between. CDR3 sequence: CASSRSQKNTEAFF. CDR3 DNA sequence: TGTGCCAGCAGCCGATCCCAGAAGAACACTGAAGCTTTCTTT. Supplemented by reference TRBV11-1 and TRBJ1-1, the full variable domain reads EAEVAQSPRYKITEKSQAVAFWCDPISGHATLYWYRQILGQGPELLVQFQDESVVDDSQLPKDRFSAERLKGVDSTLKIQPAELGDSAMYLCASSRSQKNTEAFFGQGTRLTVV.

This chain joins TRBV4-2 and TRBJ2-3; 8 bases fit TRBD2. After removal of 0 bases from V and 2 bases from J, the junction contained 10 bases not matched to a gene. Germline loops: CDR1 LGHNA, CDR2 YNFKEQ. CDR3 length: 18 residues. CDR3: CASSQDRIGGGTTDTQYF. CDR3 nucleotides: TGTGCCAGCAGCCAAGATCGGATAGGCGGGGGGACCACAGATACGCAGTATTTT.

Many counts were recorded for this clonotype. V and J are TRBV9 and TRBJ1-5; possibly TRBD1 for D (6 bases). Trimming shortened V by 4 bases and J by 0 bases, and 11 bases separated the two germline ends. Germline assignment: CDR1 SGDLS and CDR2 YYNGEE. There are 15 residues in the CDR3. The CDR3 sequence: CASSRSGDSNQPQHF. The DNA for the CDR3 is TGTGCCAGCAGCCGGTCAGGGGATAGCAATCAGCCCCAGCATTTT. The complete variable domain, with remaining parts taken from reference TRBV9 and TRBJ1-5, reads DSGVTQTPKHLITATGQRVTLRCSPRSGDLSVYWYQQSLDQGLQFLIQYYNGEERAKGNILERFSAQQFPDLHSELNLSSLELGDSALYFCASSRSGDSNQPQHFGDGTRLSIL.

The chain carries TRBV6-2 or TRBV6-3 and TRBJ1-5; D may be TRBD1 (5 bases). Germline assignment: CDR1 MNHEY and CDR2 SVGEGT. The CDR3 length is 16 residues. Deletions cut 2 bases from V and 1 base from J, with 12 bases between. CDR3: CASSYGRGTSNQPQHF. CDR3 sequence (DNA): TGTGCCAGCAGTTACGGAAGGGGCACGAGCAATCAGCCCCAGCATTTT.

The J gene is TRBJ1-5, the V gene TRBV28, with TRBD1 matching 8 bases. CDR1 is MDHEN, CDR2 SYDVKM, per germline. There are 15 residues in the CDR3. J was trimmed by 8 bases and V by 3 bases; bases with no gene match: 9. The CDR3 DNA is TGTGCCAGCAGTTTCCGACAGGGGCCCGTAGAGCCCCAGCATTTT. This encodes CASSFRQGPVEPQHF.

The chain couples TRBV27 to TRBJ2-3, with 8 bases aligning to TRBD2. Germline V CDR1 and CDR2: MNHEY, SMNVEV (reference sequence). V lost 3 bases, J lost 2 bases, and 7 bases stayed unmatched. There are 16 residues in the CDR3. As DNA, the CDR3 is TGTGCCAGCAGTTTTTACGGCGGGGGGTCCACAGATACGCAGTATTTT. Amino acids: CASSFYGGGSTDTQYF.

The table lists this clonotype with many counts. The rearrangement links TRBV6-5 to TRBJ2-7; 7 bases fit TRBD1. The length of the CDR3 is 13 residues. J was trimmed by 6 bases and V by 5 bases; bases with no gene match: 7. Germline-derived CDR1 and CDR2 are MNHEY and SVGAGI. CDR3 sequence (DNA): TGTGCCAGCAGTCTAACAGGGGCCCGCGAGCAGTACTTC. It translates to CASSLTGAREQYF.

This clonotype showed up just a few times. The V call is TRBV4-2, the J call TRBJ2-7; 10 bases align to TRBD2. The J segment lost 0 bases and the V segment lost 2 bases, leaving 4 bases of the junction unmatched. Germline lookup yields CDR1 LGHNA and CDR2 YNFKEQ. This CDR3 has 16 amino acids. CDR3 coding DNA: TGTGCCAGCAGCCAACTAGCGGGGGCGAGCTCCTACGAGCAGTACTTC. As protein: CASSQLAGASSYEQYF.

V usage is TRBV20-1 and J usage is TRBJ2-1; D could derive from TRBD1 or TRBD2 (5 bases each). Germline CDR1 is DFQATT and CDR2 is SNEGSKA (reference sequence). V was cut by 4 bases and J by 11 bases, with 27 bases left in between. The CDR3 consists of 16 residues. CDR3 coding DNA: TGCAGTGCTACCCGGGTTGAGGCTGGGGGTTCAATGAAGCAGTTCTTC. Translation gives CSATRVEAGGSMKQFF.

This clonotype occurred a few times. The genes are TRBV6-1 and TRBJ1-6; possible D gene TRBD1, 6 bases. There are 18 residues in the CDR3. V shed 2 bases and J shed 0 bases, with 14 bases lying between them. Germline CDR1 and CDR2: MNHNS and SASEGT. The CDR3 sequence is CASSEFGQGSSYNSPLHF. The CDR3 region has the DNA TGTGCCAGCAGTGAATTTGGGCAGGGGAGCTCCTATAATTCACCCCTCCACTTT.

In its sample, this clonotype was seen many times. The chain recombines TRBV5-1 with TRBJ2-4; possible D gene TRBD1, 6 bases. The germline gives CDR1 SGHRS, CDR2 YFSETQ. Trimming removed 3 bases at V and 3 bases at J, with 10 bases between. CDR3 length equals 14 residues. Here the CDR3 DNA reads TGCGCCAGCAGCTCTACAGGGCTCAAAAACATTCAGTACTTC. Its protein product is CASSSTGLKNIQYF.

The chain has TRBV21-1 and TRBJ2-6. TRBV21-1 is deemed a pseudogene. The CDR3 has 11 residues. As DNA, the CDR3 is TGTGCCAGGTCTGGGGCCAACGTCCTGACTTTC. The encoded protein is CARSGANVLTF.

This clonotype was counted a few times. The chain has TRBV27 and TRBJ2-7; 11 bases are shared with TRBD2. This CDR3 contains 14 residues. The J segment lost 7 bases and the V segment lost 3 bases, leaving 5 bases of the junction unmatched. Germline CDR1 is MNHEY and CDR2 is SMNVEV (reference sequence). The CDR3 region has the DNA TGTGCCAGCAGTTTTGTAGCGGGGGGGCGTGAGCAGTACTTC. Protein sequence: CASSFVAGGREQYF.

This clonotype was counted a single time. With a much larger clone just one base away, this may be a read error. The CDR3 does not end in the conserved phenylalanine or tryptophan, so this is likely a read error. The chain carries TRBV15 and TRBJ1-5; 8 nucleotides agree with TRBD1. The junction had 8 bases not matched to a gene; V was cut back by 0 bases and J by 4 bases. CDR3 length: 17 amino acids. The germline V gene encodes CDR1 LNHNV and CDR2 YYDKDF (reference sequence). The CDR3 loop is CATSREARRTGNQPQHL. The CDR3 DNA reads TGTGCCACCAGCAGAGAGGCACGAAGGACAGGGAATCAGCCCCAGCATCTT.

This clonotype appeared many times. The chain links TRBV24-1 to TRBJ2-3; D might be TRBD2 (5 bases). CDR1 KGHDR and CDR2 SFDVKD come from the germline V gene. The CDR3 contains 16 residues. V lost 4 bases, J lost 2 bases, and 15 bases lay in between. This CDR3 is CATSERTRKITDTQYF. Written as DNA, the CDR3 is TGTGCCACCAGTGAGCGAACTAGAAAAATCACAGATACGCAGTATTTT.

This clonotype was counted only a few times. The rearrangement joins TRBV5-1 to TRBJ1-1; no firm D call. V dropped 2 bases and J dropped 0 bases, with 11 bases sitting between them. The CDR3 has 15 residues. Germline V gene data show CDR1 as SGHRS and CDR2 as YFSETQ. CDR3 loop: CASSFEDPVNTEAFF. CDR3 DNA: TGCGCCAGCAGCTTTGAGGATCCCGTGAACACTGAAGCTTTCTTT.

This clonotype came up a few times. This chain connects TRBV2 to TRBJ1-1, with D possibly TRBD1 on 5 matching bases. This CDR3 region has 15 residues. Germline CDR1 and CDR2: SNHLY and FYNNEI. V lost 0 bases to trimming and J lost 2 bases, with 10 bases between them. CDR3 nucleotides: TGTGCCAGCAGTGAAGCTCAGGGACCAAACACTGAAGCTTTCTTT. Its translation is CASSEAQGPNTEAFF.

This clonotype was recorded at least ten times. This chain links TRBV27 with TRBJ2-1; TRBD2 aligns across 9 bases. This CDR3 comprises 14 residues. CDR1 is MNHEY and CDR2 is SMNVEV in the germline V gene (reference sequence). The J segment lost 5 bases and the V segment lost 10 bases, leaving 9 bases of the junction unmatched. CDR3 nucleotides: TGTGCCACCGGAGCGGGGGGAGACCACAATGAGCAGTTCTTC. As protein: CATGAGGDHNEQFF.

The chain joins TRBV6-6 to TRBJ1-6; D is unclear. V was trimmed by 2 bases and J by 8 bases, leaving 13 bases between them. The CDR3 covers 15 residues. The germline CDR1 and CDR2 sequences are MNHNY and SVGAGI (reference sequence). Here the CDR3 reads CASSYRFSVDSPLHF. CDR3 DNA: TGTGCCAGCAGTTACCGATTCTCTGTGGATTCACCCCTCCACTTT.

This clonotype was seen more than once but under ten times. The chain carries TRBV28 and TRBJ1-2; D not resolved. CDR3 size: 13 residues. The germline gives CDR1 MDHEN, CDR2 SYDVKM. The ends were cut back, 8 bases at V and 2 bases at J, with 12 bases in the middle. The CDR3 here is CASWTTDNYGYTF. In DNA, the CDR3 is TGTGCCAGCTGGACGACGGACAACTATGGCTACACCTTC.

CDR3 nucleotide sequence: TGTGCCAGCAGCTTCCAACCCCGGGGCATGAGCACAGATACGCAGTATTTT. Residues: CASSFQPRGMSTDTQYF. The V gene is TRBV7-2, the J gene TRBJ2-3, with D perhaps assigned TRBD1 or TRBD2 (5 bases each). CDR1 SGHTA and CDR2 FQGNSA come from the germline V gene. CDR3 length: 17 amino acids. The V and J ends lost 3 bases and 0 bases respectively, with 16 bases between them.